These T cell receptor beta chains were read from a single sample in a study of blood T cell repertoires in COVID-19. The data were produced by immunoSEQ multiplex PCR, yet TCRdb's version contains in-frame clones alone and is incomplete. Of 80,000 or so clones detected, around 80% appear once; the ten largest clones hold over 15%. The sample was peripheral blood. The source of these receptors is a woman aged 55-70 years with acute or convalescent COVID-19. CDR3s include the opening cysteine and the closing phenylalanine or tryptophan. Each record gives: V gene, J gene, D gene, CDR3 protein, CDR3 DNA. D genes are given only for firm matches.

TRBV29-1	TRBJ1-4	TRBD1	CSGGQGPEELFF	TGCAGCGGGGGACAGGGGCCGGAGGAACTGTTTTTT
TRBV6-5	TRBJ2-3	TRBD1	CASSYGTGAFTDTQYF	TGTGCCAGCAGTTACGGGACAGGGGCTTTCACAGATACGCAGTATTTT
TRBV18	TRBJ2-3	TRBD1	CASSPLGQGVADTQYF	TGTGCCAGCTCCCCGCTGGGGCAGGGGGTCGCAGATACGCAGTATTTT
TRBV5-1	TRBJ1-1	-	CASSVWGGGNTEAFF	TGCGCCAGCAGCGTGTGGGGCGGGGGTAACACTGAAGCTTTCTTT
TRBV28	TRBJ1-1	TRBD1	CASSQGGNRGEAFF	TGTGCCAGCAGTCAGGGGGGTAACAGAGGTGAAGCTTTCTTT
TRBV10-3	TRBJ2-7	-	CAISESRWPRSGQSSYEQYF	TGTGCCATCAGTGAGTCGAGATGGCCACGGTCAGGCCAAAGCTCCTACGAGCAGTACTTC
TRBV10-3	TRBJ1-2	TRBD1	CAISQGAGYGYTF	TGTGCCATCAGTCAGGGGGCGGGGTATGGCTACACCTTC
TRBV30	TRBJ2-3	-	CASDSERADTQYF	TGTGCCTCGGACAGTGAAAGAGCAGATACGCAGTATTTT
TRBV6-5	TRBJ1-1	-	CASSYSSFSEAFF	TGTGCCAGCAGTTACTCGAGTTTCTCTGAAGCTTTCTTT
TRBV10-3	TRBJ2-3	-	CAISQGTSTDTQYF	TGTGCCATCAGTCAGGGTACTAGCACAGATACGCAGTATTTT